A single sample is the source of the 28 T cell receptor beta chains below, sequenced in a study of cytomegalovirus exposure and HLA in healthy donors. The PCR ran on 60 Vbeta and 13 Jbeta primers. Generated by immunoSEQ multiplex PCR, the TCRdb table keeps only in-frame clones and is missing some. This table has 93,000 or so clones, over 70% appearing once. The material sequenced was PBMCs. These TCRs come from a man aged 45-65 years in good health and CMV-seropositive.

The rearrangement uses TRBV5-1 and TRBJ2-5; 12 bases are shared with TRBD2. Germline V gene lookup returns CDR1 SGHRS and CDR2 YFSETQ. V was clipped by 3 bases and J by 2 bases; unmatched bases: 2. The CDR3 covers 15 residues. The CDR3 nucleotides are TGCGCCAGCAGCTCGGGGACTAGCGGGCAAGAGACCCAGTACTTC. This translates into CASSSGTSGQETQYF.

The chain carries TRBV4-2 and TRBJ1-4; 9 positions match TRBD1. CDR1 is LGHNA, CDR2 YNFKEQ, per germline. Trimming cost V 1 base and J 6 bases; bases outside gene matches: 6. The length of the CDR3 is 16 residues. CDR3 nucleotides: TGTGCCAGCAGCCAAGTGGCAAGGACAGGGGATGAAAAACTGTTTTTT. Its translation is CASSQVARTGDEKLFF.

The chain couples TRBV28 to TRBJ1-2; TRBD1 matches at 8 bases. J gave up 2 bases and V 5 bases, and 4 bases lay outside the gene matches. The CDR3 length is 14 residues. CDR1 is MDHEN, CDR2 SYDVKM, per germline. CDR3 sequence reads: CASSRTGLNYGYTF. CDR3 DNA sequence: TGTGCCAGCAGTCGGACAGGGTTAAACTATGGCTACACCTTC.

J is TRBJ2-1 and V is TRBV29-1; D ambiguous. Deletions cut 3 bases from V and 0 bases from J, with 3 bases between. The CDR3 spans 12 residues. Germline assignment: CDR1 SQVTM and CDR2 ANQGSEA. The CDR3 reads CSVDSSYNEQFF. The CDR3, as DNA: TGCAGCGTTGACAGCTCCTACAATGAGCAGTTCTTC.

This clone was recorded once. The chain combines TRBV5-4 with TRBJ1-4; the match to TRBD1 covers 8 bases. Germline trimming cut 3 bases from V and 6 bases from J; bases unmatched to any gene: 4. This CDR3 has 14 residues. Germline-derived CDR1 and CDR2 are SGHNT and YYREEE (reference sequence). CDR3 loop: CASSSGTGDEKLFF. The CDR3 DNA sequence: TGTGCCAGCAGCTCCGGGACAGGCGATGAAAAACTGTTTTTT.

The gene calls are TRBV19 and TRBJ2-3; 7 positions match TRBD2. Trimming removed 5 bases from V and 5 bases from J; junction bases left unmatched: 10. The CDR3 is 15 amino acids. CDR1 is LNHDA and CDR2 is SQIVND in the germline V gene (reference sequence). Written as DNA, the CDR3 is TGTGCCAGTAGTGAACAGCGGGGAGGGATAGATACGCAGTATTTT. Its protein product is CASSEQRGGIDTQYF.

The rearrangement uses TRBV6-1 and TRBJ1-1, with TRBD1 identical over 9 bases. The CDR3 covers 14 residues. CDR1 is MNHNS and CDR2 is SASEGT in the germline V gene. V was pared by 5 bases and J by 3 bases, with 4 bases of the junction left unmatched. CDR3 in amino acids: CASSSRTGDTEAFF. CDR3 in DNA: TGTGCCAGCAGTTCACGGACAGGGGACACTGAAGCTTTCTTT.

The V and J genes are TRBV9 and TRBJ2-2, with 11 bases lining up with TRBD1. The CDR3 extends over 17 amino acids. After removal of 2 bases from V and 5 bases from J, the junction contained 8 bases not matched to a gene. Looked up from germline, CDR1 is SGDLS and CDR2 is YYNGEE. CDR3 in DNA: TGTGCCAGCAGCGTGTCTCCCGGGACAGGGGGGACCGGGGAGCTGTTTTTT. This gives the protein CASSVSPGTGGTGELFF.

The chain joins TRBV30 to TRBJ2-1; D is uncertain. Germline V lookup: CDR1 GTSNPN, CDR2 SVGIG (reference sequence). V dropped 8 bases and J dropped 2 bases, with 7 bases sitting between them. The CDR3 has 11 residues. As DNA, the CDR3 is TGTGCCGCCAGAACCTACAATGAGCAGTTCTTC. Its protein is CAARTYNEQFF.

This rearrangement joins TRBV7-6 to TRBJ2-5, with TRBD1 matching 8 bases. The assigned J gene may be wrong: the sequence end matches TRBJ2-7 better. There are 12 residues in the CDR3. The germline V gene has CDR1 SGHVS and CDR2 FNYEAQ. CDR3 DNA: TGTGCCAGCAGCTGGACAGGGAACGAGCAGTACTTC. It is translated as CASSWTGNEQYF.

The chain carries TRBV7-2 and TRBJ1-5; the D is unclear. The CDR3 is 14 residues long. CDR1 SGHTA and CDR2 FQGNSA come from the germline V gene. V was shortened by 1 base and J by 3 bases, with 7 bases between the two germline ends. This CDR3 is CASSLGGNNQPQHF. CDR3 bases: TGTGCCAGCAGCTTAGGCGGTAACAATCAGCCCCAGCATTTT.

This clone was seen a single time. The chain employs TRBV11-2 and TRBJ2-5, with TRBD2 matching over 9 bases. The ends lost 5 bases at V and 11 bases at J; junction bases unmatched: 18. The germline V gene encodes CDR1 SGHAT and CDR2 FQNNGV. CDR3 size: 16 residues. The CDR3, as DNA: TGTGCCAGCAGCCGGCTTGGTAGCGGGAGTTTCTACGGGCAGTACTTC. This translates into CASSRLGSGSFYGQYF. Full variable domain (outside the CDR3, taken from reference TRBV11-2 and TRBJ2-5): EAGVAQSPRYKIIEKRQSVAFWCNPISGHATLYWYQQILGQGPKLLIQFQNNGVVDDSQLPKDRFSAERLKGVDSTLKIQPAKLEDSAVYLCASSRLGSGSFYGQYFGPGTRLLVL.

V usage is TRBV27 and J usage is TRBJ2-2; D call uncertain. The V and J ends lost 7 bases and 4 bases respectively, with 16 bases between them. Germline loops: CDR1 MNHEY, CDR2 SMNVEV (reference sequence). This CDR3 region has 15 residues. The CDR3 DNA sequence: TGTGCCAGCATATCGTTGCGATCGGGCACCGGGGAGCTGTTTTTT. It specifies CASISLRSGTGELFF.

The chain is built from TRBV5-4 and TRBJ1-1, with D maybe TRBD1 (5 bases). With 1 base removed from V and 3 bases from J, the gap between germline ends came to 10 bases. This CDR3 has 14 residues. Germline V CDR1 and CDR2: SGHNT, YYREEE (reference sequence). CDR3 sequence reads: CASSLRGEDTEAFF. DNA of the CDR3: TGTGCCAGCAGCTTGCGGGGGGAGGACACTGAAGCTTTCTTT.

This clone came up a few times. This chain links TRBV7-9 with TRBJ2-3, with TRBD1 as a possible D gene (6 bases). Germline CDR1 and CDR2: SEHNR and FQNEAQ (reference sequence). The CDR3 length is 15 residues. Trimming took off 1 base at V and 5 bases at J, with 13 bases between the two ends. CDR3 in DNA: TGTGCCAGCAGCTTAGGACAGACAGGTGGAGATACGCAGTATTTT. Its protein is CASSLGQTGGDTQYF.

This chain joins TRBV6-1 and TRBJ2-1; 7 bases agree with TRBD1. The CDR3 runs 12 residues. Looked up from germline, CDR1 is MNHNS and CDR2 is SASEGT. V lost 5 bases, J lost 12 bases, and 7 bases stayed unmatched. DNA for the CDR3: TGTGCCAGCAGTCCGCCGGACAGGATGCAGTTCTTC. It is translated as CASSPPDRMQFF.

The rearrangement links TRBV6-5 to TRBJ2-5, with TRBD1 matching 10 bases. J gave up 6 bases and V 2 bases, and 6 bases lay outside the gene matches. CDR3 length equals 15 residues. Germline V lookup: CDR1 MNHEY, CDR2 SVGAGI. CDR3 sequence (DNA): TGTGCCAGCAGTTACACCGGGACAGGGGTCCAGACCCAGTACTTC. Protein product: CASSYTGTGVQTQYF.

V is TRBV14 and J is TRBJ2-7, with D perhaps matching TRBD2 (6 bases). CDR1 is SGHDN, CDR2 FVKESK, per germline. V lost 6 bases to trimming and J lost 0 bases, with 9 bases between them. The CDR3 spans 13 residues. CDR3 DNA sequence: TGTGCCAGCAGAGCGGGTAGCTCCTACGAGCAGTACTTC. Translating gives CASRAGSSYEQYF. The full variable domain, in which reference TRBV14 and TRBJ2-7 provide the parts outside the CDR3, is EAGVTQFPSHSVIEKGQTVTLRCDPISGHDNLYWYRRVMGKEIKFLLHFVKESKQDESGMPNNRFLAERTGGTYSTLKVQPAELEDSGVYFCASRAGSSYEQYFGPGTRLTVT.

V and J are TRBV10-1 and TRBJ2-1; 7 nucleotides line up with TRBD1. Germline assignment: CDR1 WNHNN and CDR2 SYGVQD (reference sequence). The V segment lost 3 bases and the J segment 9 bases; nucleotides outside the gene matches: 8. The CDR3 length is 14 residues. The CDR3 is CASSEGGPLGEQFF. The CDR3 DNA sequence: TGCGCCAGCAGTGAAGGGGGCCCCTTAGGTGAGCAGTTCTTC.

This clone showed up just a few times. J is TRBJ1-4 and V is TRBV28; D is unresolved. The CDR3 has 16 residues. Trimming stripped 10 bases from V and 0 bases from J, with 18 bases between. Germline-derived CDR1 and CDR2 are MDHEN and SYDVKM. CDR3 in DNA: TGTGCCACGTTGGAGGATGGGAGGACAACTAATGAAAAACTGTTTTTT. Amino acid sequence: CATLEDGRTTNEKLFF.

The V gene is TRBV5-4, the J gene TRBJ2-1, with 7 positions matching TRBD1. Looked up from germline, CDR1 is SGHNT and CDR2 is YYREEE (reference sequence). V lost 3 bases, J lost 0 bases, and 6 bases stayed unmatched. There are 16 residues in the CDR3. The CDR3 loop reads CASSYRQGSSYNEQFF. The CDR3 nucleotides are TGTGCCAGCAGCTACCGACAGGGAAGCTCCTACAATGAGCAGTTCTTC.

The rearrangement uses TRBV7-9 and TRBJ2-3, with 9 nucleotides matching TRBD2. The CDR3 has 15 residues. Germline lookup yields CDR1 SEHNR and CDR2 FQNEAQ (reference sequence). Trimming cost V 0 bases and J 3 bases; bases outside gene matches: 1. CDR3 bases: TGTGCCAGCAGCTTAGCTAGCGGGAGAACAGATACGCAGTATTTT. As protein: CASSLASGRTDTQYF.

The DNA of the CDR3 is TGTGCCAGCGGTGGAGAGGGGGCGACTGAAGCTTTCTTT. This encodes CASGGEGATEAFF. The rearrangement joins TRBV28 to TRBJ1-1; 7 nucleotides line up with TRBD1. The J segment lost 5 bases and the V segment lost 8 bases, leaving 8 bases of the junction unmatched. The CDR3 is 13 residues long. Germline-derived CDR1 and CDR2 are MDHEN and SYDVKM.

Note on this clone: Other DNA sequences within the sample encode an identical CDR3. The CDR3 bases are TGTGCCAGCAGTGACCGGTACGAGCAGTACTTC. Protein sequence: CASSDRYEQYF. This chain joins TRBV6-1 and TRBJ2-7; D unresolved. From germline, CDR1 is MNHNS and CDR2 SASEGT. The V gene lost 3 bases and the J gene lost 4 bases, with 4 bases spanning the gap. This CDR3 comprises 11 residues.

The rearrangement uses TRBV6-5 and TRBJ2-1; the match to TRBD2 covers 13 bases. The V gene end was trimmed by 6 bases and the J gene end by 8 bases; junction bases not matched to a gene: 7. This CDR3 comprises 15 residues. Germline V gene sequence: CDR1 MNHEY, CDR2 SVGAGI. CDR3 in amino acids: CASSSGLAGRHEQFF. The CDR3 region has the DNA TGTGCCAGCAGCTCGGGACTAGCGGGACGGCATGAGCAGTTCTTC.

This chain uses TRBV7-3 with TRBJ2-2; 7 bases map to TRBD1. CDR1 SGHTA and CDR2 FQGTGA come from the germline V gene. Trimming cost V 6 bases and J 2 bases; bases outside gene matches: 6. The CDR3 spans 15 residues. CDR3 amino acids: CASSPGTVNTGELFF. The CDR3 DNA follows: TGTGCCAGCAGTCCTGGGACAGTTAACACCGGGGAGCTGTTTTTT.

The chain uses TRBV28 and TRBJ2-3, with 10 bases lining up with TRBD2. The CDR3 spans 15 residues. The V gene end was trimmed by 8 bases and the J gene end by 4 bases; junction bases not matched to a gene: 9. Germline CDR1 reads MDHEN; CDR2 reads SYDVKM. CDR3 sequence: CASPPLAGEPDTQYF. The CDR3 nucleotides are TGTGCCAGCCCCCCCCTAGCGGGAGAGCCAGATACGCAGTATTTT.

The J gene is TRBJ2-1, the V gene TRBV5-8; D is unclear. Trimming left V 3 bases short and J 1 base short, with 5 bases between. Germline CDR1 SGHTS, CDR2 YDEGEE. This CDR3 contains 13 residues. The CDR3 is CASSSTSYNEQFF. CDR3 sequence (DNA): TGTGCCAGCAGCTCGACTTCCTACAATGAGCAGTTCTTC.